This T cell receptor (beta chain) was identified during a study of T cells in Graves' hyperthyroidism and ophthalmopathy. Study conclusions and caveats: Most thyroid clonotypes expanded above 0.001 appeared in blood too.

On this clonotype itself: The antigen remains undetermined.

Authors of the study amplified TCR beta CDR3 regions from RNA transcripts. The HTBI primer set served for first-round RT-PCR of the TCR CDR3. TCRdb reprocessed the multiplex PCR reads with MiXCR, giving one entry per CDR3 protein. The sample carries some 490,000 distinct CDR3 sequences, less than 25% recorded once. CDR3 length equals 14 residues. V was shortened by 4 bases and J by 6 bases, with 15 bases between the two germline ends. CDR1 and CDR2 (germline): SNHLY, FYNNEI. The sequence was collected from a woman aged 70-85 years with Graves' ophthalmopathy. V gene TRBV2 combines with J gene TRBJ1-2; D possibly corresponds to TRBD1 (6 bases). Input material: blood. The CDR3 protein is CASSVRQGLDGYTF. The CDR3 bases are TGTGCCAGCAGTGTAAGGCAGGGGCTAGATGGCTACACCTTC.